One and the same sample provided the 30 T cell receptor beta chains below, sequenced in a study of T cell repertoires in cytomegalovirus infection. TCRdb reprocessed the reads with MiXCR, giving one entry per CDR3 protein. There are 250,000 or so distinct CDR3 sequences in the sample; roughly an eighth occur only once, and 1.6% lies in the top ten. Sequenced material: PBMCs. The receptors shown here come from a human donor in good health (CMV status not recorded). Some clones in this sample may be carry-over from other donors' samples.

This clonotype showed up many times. The CDR3 reads CASSIRGQGWNEKLFF. The CDR3, as DNA: TGTGCCAGTAGTATAAGGGGACAGGGATGGAATGAAAAACTGTTTTTT. This chain joins TRBV19 and TRBJ1-4; the match to TRBD1 covers 9 bases. With 2 bases clipped from V and 5 bases from J, the junction kept 6 bases outside the gene matches. The germline CDR1 and CDR2 sequences are LNHDA and SQIVND (reference sequence). The CDR3 extends over 16 amino acids.

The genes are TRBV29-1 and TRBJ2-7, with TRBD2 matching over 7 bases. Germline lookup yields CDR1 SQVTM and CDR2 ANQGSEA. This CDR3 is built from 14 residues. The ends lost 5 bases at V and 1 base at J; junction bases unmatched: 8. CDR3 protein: CSVRLAGRSYEQYF. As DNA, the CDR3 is TGCAGCGTTCGATTAGCGGGTCGATCCTACGAGCAGTACTTC.

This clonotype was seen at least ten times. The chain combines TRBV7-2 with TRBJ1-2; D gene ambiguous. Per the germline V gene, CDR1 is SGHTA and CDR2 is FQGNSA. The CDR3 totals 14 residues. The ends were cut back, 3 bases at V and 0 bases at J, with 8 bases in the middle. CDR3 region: CASSFDQANYGYTF. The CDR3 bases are TGTGCCAGCAGCTTTGATCAAGCTAACTATGGCTACACCTTC.

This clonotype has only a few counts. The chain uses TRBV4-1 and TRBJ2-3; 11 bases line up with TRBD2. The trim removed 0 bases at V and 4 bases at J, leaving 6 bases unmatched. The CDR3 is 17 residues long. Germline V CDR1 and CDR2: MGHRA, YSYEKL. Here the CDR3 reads CASSQDLSGGGADTQYF. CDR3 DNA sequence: TGCGCCAGCAGCCAAGATCTTAGCGGGGGGGGAGCAGATACGCAGTATTTT.

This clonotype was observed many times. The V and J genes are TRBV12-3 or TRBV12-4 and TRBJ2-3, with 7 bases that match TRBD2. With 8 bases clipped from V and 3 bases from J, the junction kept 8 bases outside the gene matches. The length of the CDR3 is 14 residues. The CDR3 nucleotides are TGTGCCAGCGGGTTGACTAGCCGGACAGATACGCAGTATTTT. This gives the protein CASGLTSRTDTQYF.

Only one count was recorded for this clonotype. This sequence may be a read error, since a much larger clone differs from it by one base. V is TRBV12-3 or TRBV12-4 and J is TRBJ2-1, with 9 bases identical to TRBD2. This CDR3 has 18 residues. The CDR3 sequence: CANSSMWASGDLYNEQFF. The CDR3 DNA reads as TGTGCCAACAGTTCGATGTGGGCTAGCGGGGACCTATACAATGAGCAGTTCTTC.

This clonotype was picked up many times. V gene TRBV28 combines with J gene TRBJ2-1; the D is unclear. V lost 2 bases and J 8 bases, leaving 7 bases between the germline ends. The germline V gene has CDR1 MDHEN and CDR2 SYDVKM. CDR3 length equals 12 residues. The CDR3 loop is CASSLRGDEQFF. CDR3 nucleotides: TGTGCCAGCAGTTTAAGAGGCGATGAGCAGTTCTTC.

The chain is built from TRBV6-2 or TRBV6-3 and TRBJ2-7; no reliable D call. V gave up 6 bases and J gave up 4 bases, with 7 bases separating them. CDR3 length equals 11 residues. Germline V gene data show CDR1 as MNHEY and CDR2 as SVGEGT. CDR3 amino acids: CASSDIYEQYF. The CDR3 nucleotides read TGTGCCAGCAGCGATATTTACGAGCAGTACTTC.

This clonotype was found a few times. Here the CDR3 reads CASSLEGSVSTDTQYF. The CDR3 nucleotides read TGCGCCAGCAGCTTGGAAGGTAGCGTTAGCACAGATACGCAGTATTTT. V and J are TRBV5-1 and TRBJ2-3, with TRBD2 as a possible D gene (5 bases). Germline V lookup: CDR1 SGHRS, CDR2 YFSETQ. Trimming pared 0 bases from V and 0 bases from J, leaving 11 bases between. The CDR3 spans 16 residues.

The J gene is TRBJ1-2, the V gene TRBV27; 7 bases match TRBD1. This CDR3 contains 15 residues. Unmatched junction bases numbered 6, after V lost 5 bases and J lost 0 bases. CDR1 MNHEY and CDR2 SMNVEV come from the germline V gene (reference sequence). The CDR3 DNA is TGTGCCAGCAGTCCGGACAGGTTCGCTAACTATGGCTACACCTTC. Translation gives CASSPDRFANYGYTF.

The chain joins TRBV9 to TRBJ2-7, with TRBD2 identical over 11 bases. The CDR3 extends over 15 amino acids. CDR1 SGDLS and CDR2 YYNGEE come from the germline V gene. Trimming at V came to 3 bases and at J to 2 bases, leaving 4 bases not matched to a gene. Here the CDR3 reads CASSEGLAAAYEQYF. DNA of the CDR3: TGTGCCAGCAGCGAGGGACTAGCGGCCGCCTACGAGCAGTACTTC.

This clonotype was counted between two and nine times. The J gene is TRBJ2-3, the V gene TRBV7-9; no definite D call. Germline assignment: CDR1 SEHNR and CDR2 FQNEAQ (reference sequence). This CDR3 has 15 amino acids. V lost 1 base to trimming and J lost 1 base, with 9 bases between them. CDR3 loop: CASSLDAVRTDTQYF. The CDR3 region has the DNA TGTGCCAGCAGCTTAGATGCGGTCCGCACAGATACGCAGTATTTT.

The CDR3 reads CASSLDLGLAHRDEQFF. CDR3 nucleotides: TGTGCCAGCAGCTTAGACCTGGGGCTAGCGCATCGGGATGAGCAGTTCTTC. The chain carries TRBV7-4 and TRBJ2-1, with D tentatively TRBD2 (6 bases). Trimming took 1 base from V and 8 from J, leaving 21 bases between them. The CDR3 totals 17 residues. Germline V gene sequence: CDR1 SGHVT, CDR2 SQSDAQ.

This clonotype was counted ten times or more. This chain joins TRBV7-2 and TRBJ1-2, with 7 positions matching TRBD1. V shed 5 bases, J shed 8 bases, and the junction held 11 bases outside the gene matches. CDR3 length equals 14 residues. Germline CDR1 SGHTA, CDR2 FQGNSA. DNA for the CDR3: TGTGCCAGCAGCGGGGCAGGGGGAGGTGTCGGCTACACCTTC. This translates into CASSGAGGGVGYTF.

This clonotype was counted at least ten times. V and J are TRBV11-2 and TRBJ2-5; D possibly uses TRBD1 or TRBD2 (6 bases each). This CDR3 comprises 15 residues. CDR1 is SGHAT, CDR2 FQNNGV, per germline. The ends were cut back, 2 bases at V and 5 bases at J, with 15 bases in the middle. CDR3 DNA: TGTGCCAGCAGCTTATTAGGGGGGCCGTATGAGACCCAGTACTTC. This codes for CASSLLGGPYETQYF.

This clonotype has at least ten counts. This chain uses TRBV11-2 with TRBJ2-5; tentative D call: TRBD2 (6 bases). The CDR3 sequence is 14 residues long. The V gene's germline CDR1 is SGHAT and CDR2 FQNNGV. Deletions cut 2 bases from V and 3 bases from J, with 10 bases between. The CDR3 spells CASSLLAQEETQYF. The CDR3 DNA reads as TGTGCCAGCAGCTTACTAGCGCAGGAAGAGACCCAGTACTTC. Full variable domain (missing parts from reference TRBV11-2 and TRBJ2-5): EAGVAQSPRYKIIEKRQSVAFWCNPISGHATLYWYQQILGQGPKLLIQFQNNGVVDDSQLPKDRFSAERLKGVDSTLKIQPAKLEDSAVYLCASSLLAQEETQYFGPGTRLLVL.

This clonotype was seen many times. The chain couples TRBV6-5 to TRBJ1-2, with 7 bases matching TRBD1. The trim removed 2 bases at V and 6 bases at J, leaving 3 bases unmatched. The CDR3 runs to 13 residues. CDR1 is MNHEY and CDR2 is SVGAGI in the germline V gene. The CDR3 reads CASSYGQGDGYTF. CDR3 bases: TGTGCCAGCAGTTACGGGCAGGGGGATGGCTACACCTTC.

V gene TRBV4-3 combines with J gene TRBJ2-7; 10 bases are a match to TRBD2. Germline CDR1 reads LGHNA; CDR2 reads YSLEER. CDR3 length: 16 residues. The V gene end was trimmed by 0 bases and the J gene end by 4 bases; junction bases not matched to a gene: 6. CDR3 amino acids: CASSQESRTSGYEQYF. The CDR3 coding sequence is TGCGCCAGCAGCCAAGAAAGCCGGACTAGCGGTTACGAGCAGTACTTC.

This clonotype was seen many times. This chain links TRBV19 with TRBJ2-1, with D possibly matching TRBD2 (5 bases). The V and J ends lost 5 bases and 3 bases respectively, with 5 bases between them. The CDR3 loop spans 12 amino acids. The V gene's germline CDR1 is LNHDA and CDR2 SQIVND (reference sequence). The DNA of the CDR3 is TGTGCCAGTAGTGGGAGCTACAATGAGCAGTTCTTC. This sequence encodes CASSGSYNEQFF.

The CDR3 bases are TGCGCCAGCAGCTTGAGCCCCAACACCGGGGAGCTGTTTTTT. It yields the protein CASSLSPNTGELFF. The gene calls are TRBV5-1 and TRBJ2-2, with D hard to call. The germline V gene has CDR1 SGHRS and CDR2 YFSETQ. The CDR3 contains 14 residues. V lost 1 base and J 2 bases, leaving 6 bases between the germline ends. The full variable domain, with the rest looked up from reference TRBV5-1 and TRBJ2-2, is KAGVTQTPRYLIKTRGQQVTLSCSPISGHRSVSWYQQTPGQGLQFLFEYFSETQRNKGNFPGRFSGRQFSNSRSEMNVSTLELGDSALYLCASSLSPNTGELFFGEGSRLTVL.

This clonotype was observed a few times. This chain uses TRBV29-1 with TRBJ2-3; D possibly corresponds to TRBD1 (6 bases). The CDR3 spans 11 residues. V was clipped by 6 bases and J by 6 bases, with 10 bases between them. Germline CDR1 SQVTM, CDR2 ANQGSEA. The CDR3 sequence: CSVQRGDTQYF. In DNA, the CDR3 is TGCAGCGTCCAAAGGGGGGATACGCAGTATTTT.

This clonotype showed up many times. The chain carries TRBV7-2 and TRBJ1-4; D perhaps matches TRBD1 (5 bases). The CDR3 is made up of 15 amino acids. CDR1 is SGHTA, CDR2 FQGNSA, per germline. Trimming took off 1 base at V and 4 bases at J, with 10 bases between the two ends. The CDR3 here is CASSLVSGVNEKLFF. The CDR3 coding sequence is TGTGCCAGCAGCTTAGTGTCGGGGGTTAATGAAAAACTGTTTTTT.

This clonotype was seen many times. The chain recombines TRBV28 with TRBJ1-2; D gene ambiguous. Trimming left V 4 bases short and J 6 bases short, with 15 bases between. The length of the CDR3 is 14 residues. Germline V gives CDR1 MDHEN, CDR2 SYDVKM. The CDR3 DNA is TGTGCCAGCAGTTCCCCTTCTGGAGAGGATGGCTACACCTTC. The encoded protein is CASSSPSGEDGYTF.

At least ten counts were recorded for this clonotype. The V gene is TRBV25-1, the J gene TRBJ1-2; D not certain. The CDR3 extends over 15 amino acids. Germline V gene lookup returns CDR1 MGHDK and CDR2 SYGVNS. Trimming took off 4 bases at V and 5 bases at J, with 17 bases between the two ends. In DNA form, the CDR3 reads TGTGCCAGCAGTGGGCCCGGTGAAATAGAGTATGGCTACACCTTC. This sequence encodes CASSGPGEIEYGYTF.

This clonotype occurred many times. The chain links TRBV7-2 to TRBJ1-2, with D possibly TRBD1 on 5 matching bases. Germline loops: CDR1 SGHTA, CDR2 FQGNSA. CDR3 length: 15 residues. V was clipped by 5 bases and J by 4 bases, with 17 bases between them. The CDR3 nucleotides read TGTGCCAGCAGCGTCTCGGGGGGGATCACCTATGGCTACACCTTC. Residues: CASSVSGGITYGYTF.

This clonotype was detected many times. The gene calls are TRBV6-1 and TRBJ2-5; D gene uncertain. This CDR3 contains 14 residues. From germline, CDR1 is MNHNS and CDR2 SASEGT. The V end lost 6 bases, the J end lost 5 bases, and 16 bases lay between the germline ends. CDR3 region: CASSDDSSRETQYF. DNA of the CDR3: TGTGCCAGCAGCGATGACTCCTCTCGGGAGACCCAGTACTTC.

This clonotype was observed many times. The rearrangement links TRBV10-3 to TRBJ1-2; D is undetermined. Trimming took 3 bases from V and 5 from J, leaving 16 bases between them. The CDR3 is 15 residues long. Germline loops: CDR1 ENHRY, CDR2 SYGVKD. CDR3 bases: TGTGCCATCAGTGAACCGACTCATTCCGGATATGGCTACACCTTC. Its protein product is CAISEPTHSGYGYTF.

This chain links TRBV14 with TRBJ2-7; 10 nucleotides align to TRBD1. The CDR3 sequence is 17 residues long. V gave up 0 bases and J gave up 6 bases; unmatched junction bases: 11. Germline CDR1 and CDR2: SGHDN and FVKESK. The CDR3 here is CASSQDSGWTGGGEQYF. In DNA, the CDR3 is TGTGCCAGCAGCCAAGATTCCGGGTGGACAGGGGGTGGCGAGCAGTACTTC.

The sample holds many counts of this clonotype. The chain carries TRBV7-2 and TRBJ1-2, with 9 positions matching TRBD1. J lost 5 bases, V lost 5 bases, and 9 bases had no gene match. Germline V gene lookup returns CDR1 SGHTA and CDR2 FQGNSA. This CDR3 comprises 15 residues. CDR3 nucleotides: TGTGCCAGCAGCGTACGGACAGGGGATCGGTATGGCTACACCTTC. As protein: CASSVRTGDRYGYTF.

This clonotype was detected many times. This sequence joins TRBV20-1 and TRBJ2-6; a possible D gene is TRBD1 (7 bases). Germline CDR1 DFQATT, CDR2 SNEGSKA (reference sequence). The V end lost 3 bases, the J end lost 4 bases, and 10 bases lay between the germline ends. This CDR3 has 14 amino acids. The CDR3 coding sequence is TGCAGTGCTAGTTCAGGGGGGGGGGCCAACGTCCTGACTTTC. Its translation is CSASSGGGANVLTF.